This entry lists 32 T cell receptor beta chains sequenced from one sample in a study of blood T cell repertoires in COVID-19. Libraries were prepared by immunoSEQ multiplex PCR; TCRdb keeps only in-frame clonotypes and omits some of them. The table has 300,000 to 350,000 clones, roughly 87% seen once; the top ten hold roughly 1%. The sequenced material came from PBMCs or T cells enriched from blood (not recorded which). These receptor sequences come from a woman aged 25 to 39 who had recovered from COVID-19.

This chain links TRBV28 with TRBJ1-4; 9 bases are a match to TRBD1. This CDR3 spans 15 amino acids. Germline assignment: CDR1 MDHEN and CDR2 SYDVKM. V gave up 3 bases and J gave up 8 bases; unmatched junction bases: 7. The CDR3 DNA follows: TGTGCCAGCAGTTTTTCCGGGACAGGGAACGAAAAACTGTTTTTT. Encoded protein: CASSFSGTGNEKLFF.

The V and J genes are TRBV2 and TRBJ2-2, with D maybe TRBD2 (5 bases). There are 17 residues in the CDR3. V shed 6 bases and J shed 0 bases, with 17 bases lying between them. Germline values: CDR1 SNHLY, CDR2 FYNNEI. DNA for the CDR3: TGTGCCAGCAGGCTCACTAGTGACGAACCGAACACCGGGGAGCTGTTTTTT. This sequence encodes CASRLTSDEPNTGELFF.

This rearrangement joins TRBV9 to TRBJ2-3, with 7 bases identical to TRBD2. In germline, CDR1 is SGDLS, CDR2 YYNGEE. Trimming at V came to 1 base and at J to 1 base, leaving 6 bases not matched to a gene. CDR3 length: 16 residues. The CDR3 protein is CASSVLTSLGTDTQYF. DNA of the CDR3: TGTGCCAGCAGCGTATTGACTAGCCTTGGCACAGATACGCAGTATTTT.

This clone appeared once. The chain is built from TRBV11-2 and TRBJ2-5, with D possibly TRBD2 on 6 matching bases. Trimming took off 5 bases at V and 1 base at J, with 14 bases between the two ends. Germline assignment: CDR1 SGHAT and CDR2 FQNNGV. The CDR3 is 15 residues long. The CDR3 reads CASSVAEGRQETQYF. The CDR3 DNA sequence: TGTGCCAGCAGCGTCGCGGAGGGGCGCCAAGAGACCCAGTACTTC.

The chain recombines TRBV27 with TRBJ2-3; D is unclear. Germline CDR1 MNHEY, CDR2 SMNVEV (reference sequence). The CDR3 consists of 14 residues. Trimming removed 5 bases from V and 2 bases from J, with 11 bases in between. The CDR3 coding sequence is TGTGCCAGCAGTGCGTGGGCCGTCACAGATACGCAGTATTTT. It codes for CASSAWAVTDTQYF.

This clone has only a few counts. The rearrangement uses TRBV5-6 and TRBJ1-2, with D unresolved. Trimming shortened V by 4 bases and J by 8 bases, and 27 bases separated the two germline ends. Germline loops: CDR1 SGHDT, CDR2 YYEEEE. The CDR3 length is 17 residues. CDR3 amino acids: CASSLGGSRRTPGGYTF. In DNA form, the CDR3 reads TGTGCCAGCAGCCTGGGAGGGTCGAGACGCACCCCTGGGGGCTACACCTTC.

This rearrangement joins TRBV29-1 to TRBJ1-2; 10 bases map to TRBD1. Germline V gene lookup returns CDR1 SQVTM and CDR2 ANQGSEA. J lost 3 bases, V lost 4 bases, and 8 bases had no gene match. This CDR3 spans 15 amino acids. The CDR3 DNA reads TGCAGCGTTGGACACCCTGGACAGGGGGACTATGGCTACACCTTC. Translation: CSVGHPGQGDYGYTF. The variable domain in full, with the rest retrieved from reference TRBV29-1 and TRBJ1-2, is SAVISQKPSRDICQRGTSLTIQCQVDSQVTMMFWYRQQPGQSLTLIATANQGSEATYESGFVIDKFPISRPNLTFSTLTVSNMSPEDSSIYLCSVGHPGQGDYGYTFGSGTRLTVV.

CDR3 residues: CASSQGTKNIQYF. CDR3 nucleotide sequence: TGTGCCAGCAGCCAAGGGACAAAAAACATTCAGTACTTC. The chain uses TRBV3-1 (or the pseudogene TRBV3-2) and TRBJ2-4, with a tentative D call TRBD1 (5 bases). The CDR3 is 13 residues long. The germline CDR1 and CDR2 sequences are LGHDT and YNNKEL (reference sequence). The V end lost 1 base, the J end lost 4 bases, and 5 bases lay between the germline ends.

The chain carries TRBV19 and TRBJ1-2; TRBD1 matches at 12 bases. The CDR3 has 19 amino acids. The V segment lost 7 bases and the J segment 4 bases; nucleotides outside the gene matches: 19. In germline, CDR1 is LNHDA, CDR2 SQIVND (reference sequence). The CDR3 here is CASTSGQGAVVGLPYGYTF. DNA for the CDR3: TGTGCCAGTACCTCGGGACAGGGGGCGGTTGTAGGACTTCCCTATGGCTACACCTTC.

The rearrangement links TRBV18 to TRBJ1-5; D gene uncertain. This CDR3 comprises 15 residues. Trimming took off 3 bases at V and 0 bases at J, with 9 bases between the two ends. CDR1 and CDR2 (germline): KGHSH, LQKENI. CDR3 coding DNA: TGTGCCAGCTCACCGCGGCAGATTAGCAATCAGCCCCAGCATTTT. Protein product: CASSPRQISNQPQHF.

This chain joins TRBV7-6 and TRBJ2-4; TRBD1 is a possible D gene (5 bases). The CDR3 is 17 residues long. The germline V and J ends were trimmed by 1 base and 1 base, with 14 bases remaining between them. The germline CDR1 and CDR2 sequences are SGHVS and FNYEAQ. This CDR3 is CASSLDWGNPAKNIQYF. The DNA of the CDR3 is TGTGCCAGCAGCTTAGACTGGGGCAACCCGGCCAAAAACATTCAGTACTTC.

This clone appeared once. The V gene is TRBV28, the J gene TRBJ1-1, with D perhaps matching TRBD1 (5 bases). Germline V lookup: CDR1 MDHEN, CDR2 SYDVKM. This CDR3 region has 12 residues. Trimming cost V 8 bases and J 5 bases, with 12 bases left between them. CDR3 amino acids: CASQRGDTEAFF. CDR3 DNA: TGTGCCAGCCAACGGGGGGATACTGAAGCTTTCTTT.

This chain links TRBV2 with TRBJ2-1; 14 bases are a match to TRBD2. CDR1 is SNHLY, CDR2 FYNNEI, per germline. The junction had 10 bases not matched to a gene; V was cut back by 6 bases and J by 12 bases. The CDR3 sequence is 15 residues long. The CDR3 loop reads CASRAGTSGGFGQFF. CDR3 nucleotides: TGTGCCAGCAGGGCCGGGACTAGCGGGGGATTTGGGCAGTTCTTC.

This clone was counted a single time. The CDR3 bases are TGTGCCAGCAGCGACTATGGGGAGACCCAGTACTTC. Translation gives CASSDYGETQYF. The rearrangement joins TRBV9 to TRBJ2-5; D gene unclear. Germline CDR1 SGDLS, CDR2 YYNGEE. The CDR3 spans 12 residues. Trimming stripped 3 bases from V and 5 bases from J, with 8 bases between.

The DNA of the CDR3 is TGCAGCGTCGCGACAGGGAACCAGTATTTT. Protein product: CSVATGNQYF. The rearrangement uses TRBV29-1 and TRBJ2-3; TRBD1 aligns across 7 bases. Germline V lookup: CDR1 SQVTM, CDR2 ANQGSEA. J lost 12 bases, V lost 6 bases, and 6 bases had no gene match. The CDR3 totals 10 residues.

Worth noting for this clone: This same CDR3 is encoded by further DNA sequences in the sample. This sequence joins TRBV5-1 and TRBJ2-3; D call uncertain. The CDR3 consists of 15 residues. Trimming stripped 4 bases from V and 4 bases from J, with 16 bases between. CDR1 SGHRS and CDR2 YFSETQ come from the germline V gene. CDR3 sequence: CASSPYRKSADTQYF. DNA for the CDR3: TGCGCCAGCAGCCCGTACAGAAAGTCGGCAGATACGCAGTATTTT.

CDR3 residues: CASSSSRQGVNTEAFF. In DNA form, the CDR3 reads TGTGCCAGTAGTTCATCTCGACAGGGAGTGAACACTGAAGCTTTCTTT. The V call is TRBV19, the J call TRBJ1-1; 7 bases are shared with TRBD1. CDR1 LNHDA and CDR2 SQIVND come from the germline V gene (reference sequence). V trimming: 5 bases; J trimming: 0 bases; junction bases outside the gene matches: 9. This CDR3 comprises 16 residues.

V is TRBV2 and J is TRBJ2-5; 10 bases map to TRBD2. Germline CDR1 and CDR2: SNHLY and FYNNEI. With 9 bases clipped from V and 0 bases from J, the junction kept 7 bases outside the gene matches. The CDR3 is 15 residues long. CDR3 loop: CASHFTSGDQETQYF. CDR3 nucleotides: TGTGCCAGTCACTTTACTAGCGGGGACCAAGAGACCCAGTACTTC.

This chain joins TRBV25-1 and TRBJ2-3; 10 bases are a match to TRBD1. Germline V gene lookup returns CDR1 MGHDK and CDR2 SYGVNS. V dropped 6 bases and J dropped 4; count of bases not matched to a gene: 4. This CDR3 has 14 residues. The CDR3 is CASSGTGDSDTQYF. CDR3 nucleotide sequence: TGTGCCAGCAGCGGGACAGGGGATTCAGATACGCAGTATTTT.

V and J are TRBV28 and TRBJ2-7; D not resolved. The length of the CDR3 is 13 residues. Germline V gives CDR1 MDHEN, CDR2 SYDVKM. V dropped 6 bases and J dropped 0 bases, with 9 bases sitting between them. The CDR3 sequence is CASRQPSSYEQYF. The CDR3 DNA follows: TGTGCCAGCAGGCAGCCTAGCTCCTACGAGCAGTACTTC.

The gene calls are TRBV3-1 (or the pseudogene TRBV3-2) and TRBJ2-7, with a possible D match to TRBD1 (5 bases). The germline V gene has CDR1 LGHDT and CDR2 YNNKEL (reference sequence). The CDR3 loop spans 15 amino acids. Trimming removed 4 bases at V and 0 bases at J, with 13 bases between. The CDR3 nucleotides read TGTGCCAGCAGCCCTGACGACAGAATCTCCTACGAGCAGTACTTC. It specifies CASSPDDRISYEQYF.

The chain joins TRBV24-1 to TRBJ1-1; a possible D gene is TRBD1 (6 bases). The length of the CDR3 is 15 residues. The germline V gene has CDR1 KGHDR and CDR2 SFDVKD. V was pared by 2 bases and J by 7 bases, with 16 bases between. This chain's CDR3 is CATSDSTTGNDEAFF. The DNA for the CDR3 is TGTGCCACCAGTGATTCTACAACAGGGAATGATGAAGCTTTCTTT.

This chain uses TRBV6-6 with TRBJ2-5, with TRBD1 matching 8 bases. CDR1 is MNHNY, CDR2 SVGAGI, per germline (reference sequence). The CDR3 covers 14 residues. V shed 6 bases and J 5 bases; nucleotides not matched to a gene: 8. Written as DNA, the CDR3 is TGTGCCAGCAGCCTTGGACAGGGTTGGGAGACCCAGTACTTC. This encodes CASSLGQGWETQYF.

The chain recombines TRBV24-1 with TRBJ2-3; possibly TRBD2 for D (6 bases). The V end was cut by 3 bases, the J end by 2 bases, with 11 bases between. There are 15 residues in the CDR3. From germline, CDR1 is KGHDR and CDR2 SFDVKD. CDR3 in DNA: TGTGCCACCAGTGATGCGGGACGGATCACAGATACGCAGTATTTT. This gives the protein CATSDAGRITDTQYF.

This chain uses TRBV28 with TRBJ2-3; 9 nucleotides line up with TRBD1. J lost 0 bases, V lost 7 bases, and 8 bases had no gene match. The CDR3 is 16 amino acids. Germline CDR1 reads MDHEN; CDR2 reads SYDVKM. CDR3 amino acids: CASNPGQGRSTDTQYF. CDR3 sequence (DNA): TGTGCCAGCAACCCCGGACAGGGGCGAAGCACAGATACGCAGTATTTT.

The rearrangement uses TRBV6-2 or TRBV6-3 and TRBJ1-1; D not certain. Looked up from germline, CDR1 is MNHEY and CDR2 is SVGEGT. CDR3 length equals 11 residues. V lost 0 bases, J lost 8 bases, and 4 bases lay in between. The CDR3 DNA is TGTGCCAGCAGTTACTCGCTAGAAGCTTTCTTT. Its protein is CASSYSLEAFF.

This chain links TRBV27 with TRBJ1-6; tentative D call: TRBD1 (5 bases). V shed 5 bases and J shed 2 bases, with 22 bases lying between them. The CDR3 sequence is 19 residues long. Germline V gene sequence: CDR1 MNHEY, CDR2 SMNVEV (reference sequence). CDR3 sequence (DNA): TGTGCCAGCAGTCGGGAGAGGGCAGGGCGGAGGACCTATAATTCACCCCTCCACTTT. Residues: CASSRERAGRRTYNSPLHF.

Concerning this clone: Other nucleotide sequences from this sample produce the same CDR3. The chain is built from TRBV5-4 and TRBJ2-3, with 8 positions matching TRBD1. Trimming removed 2 bases from V and 4 bases from J; junction bases left unmatched: 0. The CDR3 extends over 13 amino acids. Germline loops: CDR1 SGHNT, CDR2 YYREEE (reference sequence). The DNA for the CDR3 is TGTGCCAGCAGCTTACAGGGGGCAGATACGCAGTATTTT. Protein sequence: CASSLQGADTQYF.

This chain uses TRBV2 with TRBJ2-3; 9 bases fit TRBD2. Per the germline V gene, CDR1 is SNHLY and CDR2 is FYNNEI. The CDR3 sequence is 16 residues long. J gave up 1 base and V 10 bases, and 12 bases lay outside the gene matches. DNA for the CDR3: TGTGCCAACCCGTCGGAACCTAGCGGGGGCACAGATACGCAGTATTTT. The encoded protein is CANPSEPSGGTDTQYF.

This chain joins TRBV5-4 and TRBJ1-4; possible D gene TRBD1, 6 bases. Trimming pared 4 bases from V and 4 bases from J, leaving 14 bases between. Germline V CDR1 and CDR2: SGHNT, YYREEE (reference sequence). The CDR3 runs to 15 residues. The CDR3 reads CASSPGGLYNEKLFF. Written as DNA, the CDR3 is TGTGCCAGCAGCCCGGGGGGGCTCTATAATGAAAAACTGTTTTTT. The entire variable domain, with the rest obtained from reference TRBV5-4 and TRBJ1-4, is as follows: ETGVTQSPTHLIKTRGQQVTLRCSSQSGHNTVSWYQQALGQGPQFIFQYYREEENGRGNFPPRFSGLQFPNYSSELNVNALELDDSALYLCASSPGGLYNEKLFFGSGTQLSVL.

The chain combines TRBV28 with TRBJ2-7; 8 positions match TRBD1. After removal of 6 bases from V and 6 bases from J, the junction contained 4 bases not matched to a gene. The CDR3 runs 12 residues. Germline V lookup: CDR1 MDHEN, CDR2 SYDVKM. The CDR3 protein is CASRSRGREQYF. CDR3 DNA: TGTGCCAGCAGGAGCAGGGGGCGCGAGCAGTACTTC.

The CDR3 region has the DNA TGTGCCACCAGTTCGCAGGGAGGTCAGCCCCAGCATTTT. Residues: CATSSQGGQPQHF. The chain carries TRBV24-1 and TRBJ1-5; D is possibly TRBD1 (5 bases). CDR1 and CDR2 (germline): KGHDR, SFDVKD. Trimming cost V 6 bases and J 6 bases, with 11 bases left between them. CDR3 length equals 13 residues.